What follows are 7 T cell receptor beta chains derived from one specimen sequenced in a study of metastatic and nonmetastatic thyroid tumors. Using MiXCR, TCRdb reanalyzed the PCR reads. The sample lists tens of thousands of clones; 9.5% to 12% were seen once. Thyroid surgery was performed in patients who had received no treatment beforehand. Sequences were obtained from blood. These receptors all stem from a female donor with papillary thyroid cancer or a benign thyroid nodule (not recorded which). Some clones in this sample may be carry-over from other donors' samples.

The chain has TRBV20-1 and TRBJ2-7; D uncertain. Germline assignment: CDR1 DFQATT and CDR2 SNEGSKA (reference sequence). V was shortened by 0 bases and J by 0 bases, with 15 bases between the two germline ends. This CDR3 contains 16 residues. The CDR3 region has the DNA TGCAGTGCTAGAGATAGCTGTAGGGCAAGCTCCTACGAGCAGTACTTC. As protein: CSARDSCRASSYEQYF.

As concerns this clone: The junction departs from the called germline gene at one end, perhaps through a read error. The V call is TRBV28, the J call TRBJ2-1; the match to TRBD2 covers 7 bases. The CDR3 loop spans 16 amino acids. Looked up from germline, CDR1 is MDHEN and CDR2 is SYDVKM. CDR3 bases: TGTGCCAGTAGTTCCGTCCTGAGCGGGATGGCCCATGAGCAGTTCTTC. Encoded protein: CASSSVLSGMAHEQFF.

V is TRBV4-3 and J is TRBJ2-7; TRBD2 matches at 9 bases. This CDR3 has 13 amino acids. The ends lost 5 bases at V and 6 bases at J; junction bases unmatched: 5. Germline V lookup: CDR1 LGHNA, CDR2 YSLEER. CDR3 DNA: TGCGCCAGCAGCTCCTGGACTAGCGCCGAGCAGTACTTC. This sequence encodes CASSSWTSAEQYF.

Concerning this clone itself: A read error may produce the germline difference seen at one junction end. The rearrangement uses TRBV3-1 and TRBJ2-2, with 11 bases lining up with TRBD2. The CDR3 is 17 residues long. Germline V lookup: CDR1 LGHDT, CDR2 YNNKEL (reference sequence). CDR3 in DNA: TGTGCCAGCAGCCAAGACGGGACTAGCGGTAACACCGAGGAGCTGTTTTTT. It specifies CASSQDGTSGNTEELFF.

This clone has at least ten counts. The rearrangement links TRBV6-1 to TRBJ2-4, with no clear D. Looked up from germline, CDR1 is MNHNS and CDR2 is SASEGT. The length of the CDR3 is 14 residues. The V and J ends lost 10 bases and 0 bases respectively, with 13 bases between them. CDR3 residues: CATNVALAKNIQYF. The CDR3 nucleotides read TGTGCCACCAACGTAGCTCTAGCCAAAAACATTCAGTACTTC.

This clone was counted many times. The CDR3 DNA follows: TGTGCCAGCAGCGCGGGGGGGCCTTACTATGGCTACACCTTC. Protein product: CASSAGGPYYGYTF. The chain couples TRBV12-3 or TRBV12-4 to TRBJ1-2; tentative D call: TRBD1 (6 bases). Between the trimmed V and J ends, which lost 6 bases and 3 bases, there was a span of 14 bases. The CDR3 totals 14 residues.

As concerns this clone: This may be a read error: a much more frequent sequence differs by one nucleotide. This chain joins TRBV5-4 and TRBJ2-1; D is ambiguous. Trimming stripped 1 base from V and 3 bases from J, with 14 bases between. The CDR3 totals 16 residues. Germline V CDR1 and CDR2: SGHNT, YYREEE (reference sequence). The DNA for the CDR3 is TGTGCCAGCAGCTTGCAAATGTGTGGGCACTACAATGAGCAGTTCTTC. Residues: CASSLQMCGHYNEQFF.